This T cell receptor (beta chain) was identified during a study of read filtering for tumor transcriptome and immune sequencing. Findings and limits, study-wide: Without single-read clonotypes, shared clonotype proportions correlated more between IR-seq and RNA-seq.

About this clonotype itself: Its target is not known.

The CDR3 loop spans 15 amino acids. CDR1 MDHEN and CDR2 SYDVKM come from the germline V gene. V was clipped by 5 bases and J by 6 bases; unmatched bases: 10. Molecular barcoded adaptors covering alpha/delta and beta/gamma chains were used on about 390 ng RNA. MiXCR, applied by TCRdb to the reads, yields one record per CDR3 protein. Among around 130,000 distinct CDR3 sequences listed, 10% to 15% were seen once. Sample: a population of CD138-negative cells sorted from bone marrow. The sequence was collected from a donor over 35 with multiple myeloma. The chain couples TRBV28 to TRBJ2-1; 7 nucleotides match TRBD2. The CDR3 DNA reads TGTGCCAGCAGTCGGGAGAGCGGGACGCGCAATGAGCAGTTCTTC. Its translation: CASSRESGTRNEQFF. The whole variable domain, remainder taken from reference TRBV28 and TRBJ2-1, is DVKVTQSSRYLVKRTGEKVFLECVQDMDHENMFWYRQDPGLGLRLIYFSYDVKMKEKGDIPEGYSVSREKKERFSLILESASTNQTSMYLCASSRESGTRNEQFFGPGTRLTVL.